This section outlines one T cell receptor beta chain sequence together with its context. Its antigen is currently unknown. This sample is drawn from a study of Graves' ophthalmopathy and Graves' hyperthyroidism. Amplifying from RNA transcripts, the study obtained TCR beta CDR3 regions. Amplification began with first-round RT-PCR using HTBI primers, then second-round multiplex PCR was performed. TCRdb analysed the multiplex PCR reads with MiXCR anew, one entry per CDR3 protein. The table shows around 520,000 distinct CDR3 sequences, with about two fifths occurring only once. Patients were left out if they had other autoimmune diseases, uncontrolled infections, pregnancy or lactation. Germline V gives CDR1 SGDLS, CDR2 YYNGEE. The CDR3 is 14 residues long. V shed 5 bases, J shed 4 bases, and the junction held 7 bases outside the gene matches. Regarding the study as a whole: Detection in blood was also observed for most expanded thyroid clonotypes above 0.001 frequency.

The chain joins TRBV9 to TRBJ1-1, with 8 nucleotides matching TRBD1. This sequence was found in an adult man with Graves' hyperthyroidism. Sequencing was carried out using peripheral blood or thyroid tissue (not recorded which). The CDR3 loop reads CASSSDRVGTEAFF. The CDR3 DNA is TGTGCCAGCAGTTCGGACAGGGTAGGCACTGAAGCTTTCTTT.